This is a list of T cell receptor beta chains from one sample in a study of T cells after yellow fever vaccination. One entry per CDR3 protein results from TCRdb running MiXCR on the 5' RACE reads. This sample has about 230,000 distinct CDR3 sequences, with more than 6.5% found just once. Sequenced here: CD4+ T cells sorted from PBMCs, sampled on the day of the yellow fever booster vaccination. These TCRs come from a man younger than 45 who received the YFV17D yellow fever vaccine. Each CDR3 is given with its conserved first and last residue. A D gene is named only where the DNA matches it firmly. Clone sizes are given selectively: once, few, many, or a class where the clone is expanded.

v_call: TRBV12-5
d_call: NA
clone_size: NA
j_call: TRBJ2-7
cdr3_aa: CASGLTGTRYEQYF
cdr3_nt: TGTGCTAGTGGTTTAACAGGGACGCGTTACGAGCAGTACTTC

v_call: TRBV3-1
d_call: NA
clone_size: many
j_call: TRBJ1-2
cdr3_aa: CASSNRPGNYGYTF
cdr3_nt: TGTGCCAGCAGTAACAGGCCGGGGAACTATGGCTACACCTTC

v_call: TRBV7-2
d_call: TRBD2
clone_size: NA
j_call: TRBJ2-1
cdr3_aa: CASSFRGSYLGYNEQFF
cdr3_nt: TGTGCCAGCAGCTTCCGCGGGAGTTATTTAGGCTACAATGAGCAGTTCTTC

v_call: TRBV10-2
d_call: NA
clone_size: NA
j_call: TRBJ2-3
cdr3_aa: CASSSVPRWSTDTQYF
cdr3_nt: TGCGCCAGCAGTTCCGTCCCCCGTTGGAGCACAGATACGCAGTATTTT

v_call: TRBV20-1
d_call: TRBD2
clone_size: many
j_call: TRBJ2-3
cdr3_aa: CSARLGSGRTDTQYF
cdr3_nt: TGCAGTGCTAGACTGGGTAGCGGGAGGACAGATACGCAGTATTTT

v_call: TRBV12-3/TRBV12-4
d_call: TRBD1
clone_size: many
j_call: TRBJ2-3
cdr3_aa: CASSPGTGLSTDTQYF
cdr3_nt: TGTGCCAGCAGTCCAGGGACAGGGCTTAGCACAGATACGCAGTATTTT

v_call: TRBV19
d_call: NA
clone_size: NA
j_call: TRBJ1-2
cdr3_aa: CASSMDGGRGYTF
cdr3_nt: TGTGCCAGTAGTATGGACGGGGGACGAGGCTACACCTTC

v_call: TRBV20-1
d_call: TRBD2
clone_size: many
j_call: TRBJ2-2
cdr3_aa: CSASTSGNTGELFF
cdr3_nt: TGCAGTGCAAGTACTAGCGGAAACACCGGGGAGCTGTTTTTT

v_call: TRBV7-2
d_call: NA
clone_size: few
j_call: TRBJ2-1
cdr3_aa: CASHSEGTYNEQFF
cdr3_nt: TGTGCCAGCCACTCGGAAGGGACTTACAATGAGCAGTTCTTC

v_call: TRBV15
d_call: NA
clone_size: few
j_call: TRBJ1-2
cdr3_aa: CATSRDSGNYGYTF
cdr3_nt: TGTGCCACCAGCAGAGATTCAGGAAACTATGGCTACACCTTC

v_call: TRBV7-2
d_call: TRBD2
clone_size: NA
j_call: TRBJ2-7
cdr3_aa: CASNERGGSPYEQYF
cdr3_nt: TGTGCCAGTAATGAACGGGGCGGGAGCCCCTACGAGCAGTACTTC

v_call: TRBV20-1
d_call: NA
clone_size: few
j_call: TRBJ2-3
cdr3_aa: CSALWGETSSTDTQYF
cdr3_nt: TGCAGTGCTCTATGGGGGGAGACTTCTAGCACAGATACGCAGTATTTT

v_call: TRBV5-1
d_call: NA
clone_size: few
j_call: TRBJ1-1
cdr3_aa: CASRDARDTEAFF
cdr3_nt: TGCGCCAGCAGAGATGCTAGGGACACTGAAGCTTTCTTT

v_call: TRBV7-2
d_call: NA
clone_size: many
j_call: TRBJ2-2
cdr3_aa: CASSFETSWGELFF
cdr3_nt: TGTGCCAGCAGCTTCGAAACTTCCTGGGGGGAGCTGTTTTTT

v_call: TRBV7-9
d_call: TRBD1
clone_size: many
j_call: TRBJ1-6
cdr3_aa: CASGDRGFSPLHF
cdr3_nt: TGTGCCAGCGGGGACAGGGGTTTTTCACCCCTCCACTTT

v_call: TRBV20-1
d_call: TRBD1
clone_size: few
j_call: TRBJ2-2
cdr3_aa: CSAHGQGNTGELFF
cdr3_nt: TGCAGTGCTCACGGACAGGGGAACACCGGGGAGCTGTTTTTT

v_call: TRBV20-1
d_call: TRBD1
clone_size: once
j_call: TRBJ1-6
cdr3_aa: CSARDPGSRGQNSPLHF
cdr3_nt: TGCAGTGCTAGAGATCCGGGTTCTAGGGGGCAAAATTCACCCCTCCACTTT

v_call: TRBV20-1
d_call: TRBD2
clone_size: NA
j_call: TRBJ2-7
cdr3_aa: CCASSQLVTSSTYEQYF
cdr3_nt: TGCTGTGCTAGTTCCCAGCTCGTGACTAGCAGCACCTACGAGCAGTACTTC

v_call: TRBV7-2
d_call: TRBD1
clone_size: NA
j_call: TRBJ1-2
cdr3_aa: CASSPGQPNYGYTF
cdr3_nt: TGTGCCAGCAGCCCGGGACAGCCTAACTATGGCTACACCTTC

v_call: TRBV7-2
d_call: NA
clone_size: NA
j_call: TRBJ2-7
cdr3_aa: CASSSDGGKQYF
cdr3_nt: TGTGCCAGCAGTTCGGACGGCGGCAAGCAGTACTTC

v_call: TRBV25-1
d_call: NA
clone_size: many
j_call: TRBJ2-5
cdr3_aa: CASSDEGERTQYF
cdr3_nt: TGTGCCAGCAGTGACGAGGGGGAGAGGACCCAGTACTTC

v_call: TRBV20-1
d_call: NA
clone_size: NA
j_call: TRBJ2-1
cdr3_aa: CSARGSVDEQFF
cdr3_nt: TGCAGTGCTAGGGGTAGCGTGGATGAGCAGTTCTTC

v_call: TRBV18
d_call: NA
clone_size: few
j_call: TRBJ1-2
cdr3_aa: CASSQRTAYGYTF
cdr3_nt: TGTGCCAGCTCACAAAGGACAGCGTATGGCTACACCTTC